These 16 T cell receptor beta chains were all obtained from the same sample, sequenced in a study of cytomegalovirus exposure and HLA in healthy donors. In the PCR, 60 Vbeta and 13 Jbeta primers were used. Repertoires were generated with immunoSEQ multiplex PCR, while TCRdb's copy carries only in-frame clones and drops some. The data show 150,000 to 200,000 clones, with about four fifths seen just once and under 2% held by the top ten. The sample taken for sequencing was PBMCs. These receptors were taken from a girl aged 10 to 17 in good health and CMV-seropositive.

The gene calls are TRBV11-2 and TRBJ2-1, with 13 bases fitting TRBD2. This CDR3 region has 15 residues. With V trimmed by 8 bases and J by 7 bases, 8 bases remained unmatched. Germline CDR1 SGHAT, CDR2 FQNNGV. The CDR3: CASEPGLAGRNEQFF. The CDR3 DNA reads as TGTGCCAGCGAACCGGGACTAGCGGGGAGGAATGAGCAGTTCTTC.

The sample holds one count of this clone. The rearrangement uses TRBV7-2 and TRBJ1-4, with 9 bases identical to TRBD1. J lost 7 bases, V lost 1 base, and 7 bases had no gene match. Germline lookup yields CDR1 SGHTA and CDR2 FQGNSA. The CDR3 consists of 16 residues. This CDR3 reads CASSLVSGTGSEKLFF. CDR3 in DNA: TGTGCCAGCAGCTTAGTATCCGGGACAGGGAGTGAAAAACTGTTTTTT.

The genes are TRBV7-2 and TRBJ2-3; 11 bases match TRBD2. Germline CDR1 reads SGHTA; CDR2 reads FQGNSA. V lost 5 bases and J lost 3; bases outside the gene matches: 7. The CDR3 sequence is 16 residues long. CDR3 nucleotides: TGTGCCAGCAGCCTGCAAGTAGCGGGGGGGACAGATACGCAGTATTTT. As protein: CASSLQVAGGTDTQYF.

The CDR3 reads CASSVNQDDEQYF. CDR3 coding DNA: TGTGCCAGCAGTGTGAACCAGGATGACGAGCAGTACTTC. The chain has TRBV2 and TRBJ2-7, with D unclear. The ends were cut back, 4 bases at V and 5 bases at J, with 12 bases in the middle. CDR1 SNHLY and CDR2 FYNNEI come from the germline V gene. The CDR3 is 13 residues long. Based on the CDR3 plus reference TRBV2 and TRBJ2-7, the full variable domain is EPEVTQTPSHQVTQMGQEVILRCVPISNHLYFYWYRQILGQKVEFLVSFYNNEISEKSEIFDDQFSVERPDGSNFTLKIRSTKLEDSAMYFCASSVNQDDEQYFGPGTRLTVT.

The genes are TRBV29-1 and TRBJ1-6; 7 nucleotides line up with TRBD1. Losses at the gene ends were 7 bases for V and 11 bases for J; bases not matched to a gene: 14. This CDR3 spans 14 amino acids. From germline, CDR1 is SQVTM and CDR2 ANQGSEA. The CDR3 here is CSATTGTGRTPLHF. The DNA of the CDR3 is TGCAGCGCCACGACAGGGACGGGGCGTACACCCCTCCACTTT.

The chain recombines TRBV9 with TRBJ2-7; TRBD1 matches at 7 bases. Trimming at V came to 0 bases and at J to 7 bases, leaving 4 bases not matched to a gene. The CDR3 covers 13 residues. The V gene's germline CDR1 is SGDLS and CDR2 YYNGEE. The chain's CDR3 is CASSVVAGGEQYF. The CDR3 DNA sequence: TGTGCCAGCAGCGTAGTGGCAGGGGGTGAGCAGTACTTC. Based on the CDR3 plus reference TRBV9 and TRBJ2-7, the full variable domain is DSGVTQTPKHLITATGQRVTLRCSPRSGDLSVYWYQQSLDQGLQFLIQYYNGEERAKGNILERFSAQQFPDLHSELNLSSLELGDSALYFCASSVVAGGEQYFGPGTRLTVT.

This clone occurred once. V is TRBV11-2 and J is TRBJ1-5; D not certain. The CDR3 loop spans 16 amino acids. CDR1 and CDR2 from the germline V gene are SGHAT and FQNNGV. Deletions cut 6 bases from V and 3 bases from J, with 18 bases between. CDR3 sequence reads: CASSPSRRQINQPQHF. The DNA for the CDR3 is TGTGCCAGCAGTCCAAGTAGGCGACAAATCAATCAGCCCCAGCATTTT.

The chain combines TRBV4-2 with TRBJ1-2, with a possible D match to TRBD1 (5 bases). The V gene's germline CDR1 is LGHNA and CDR2 YNFKEQ. CDR3 length equals 15 residues. Trimming pared 0 bases from V and 4 bases from J, leaving 12 bases between. The CDR3 nucleotides read TGTGCCAGCAGCCAAGATCTCGACAGCCTCTATGGCTACACCTTC. Amino acid sequence: CASSQDLDSLYGYTF.

This chain links TRBV4-1 with TRBJ1-2; D remains ambiguous. Germline-derived CDR1 and CDR2 are MGHRA and YSYEKL. The CDR3 is 15 residues long. The ends were cut back, 0 bases at V and 4 bases at J, with 12 bases in the middle. The CDR3 region is CASSQEAEGSYGYTF. CDR3 coding DNA: TGCGCCAGCAGCCAAGAGGCGGAGGGCTCCTATGGCTACACCTTC.

This rearrangement joins TRBV5-1 to TRBJ2-3; 12 bases match TRBD1. Trimming cost V 0 bases and J 4 bases; bases outside gene matches: 6. Germline assignment: CDR1 SGHRS and CDR2 YFSETQ. The CDR3 runs 17 residues. The CDR3 nucleotides are TGCGCCAGCAGCTTGGCCGGGACAGGGGGCGTATCAGATACGCAGTATTTT. This translates into CASSLAGTGGVSDTQYF.

The rearrangement joins TRBV4-3 to TRBJ2-7, with unresolved D. V lost 0 bases to trimming and J lost 4 bases, with 22 bases between them. Germline V gene data show CDR1 as LGHNA and CDR2 as YSLEER. This CDR3 comprises 18 residues. CDR3: CASSQEFLLDFSSYEQYF. DNA of the CDR3: TGCGCCAGCAGCCAAGAATTCTTACTCGACTTCTCCTCTTACGAGCAGTACTTC.

The J gene is TRBJ2-2, the V gene TRBV4-1; tentatively, D is TRBD1 (5 bases). The germline V and J ends were trimmed by 1 base and 0 bases, with 12 bases remaining between them. The CDR3 loop spans 17 amino acids. CDR1 is MGHRA and CDR2 is YSYEKL in the germline V gene. The CDR3 sequence is CASSQVPRTTNTGELFF. DNA for the CDR3: TGCGCCAGCAGCCAAGTCCCCCGGACAACGAACACCGGGGAGCTGTTTTTT.

This clone was observed a handful of times. The gene calls are TRBV5-1 and TRBJ1-2, with a tentative D call TRBD1 (5 bases). The germline V gene has CDR1 SGHRS and CDR2 YFSETQ. The CDR3 is 13 amino acids. Deletions cut 5 bases from V and 4 bases from J, with 12 bases between. Here the CDR3 reads CASRQGLGYGYTF. The CDR3 DNA reads as TGCGCCAGCAGGCAGGGCCTGGGCTATGGCTACACCTTC.

This clone showed up just a few times. The chain joins TRBV5-4 to TRBJ2-1; tentatively, D is TRBD2 (6 bases). The CDR3 extends over 16 amino acids. V shed 2 bases and J shed 0 bases, with 12 bases lying between them. CDR1 is SGHNT and CDR2 is YYREEE in the germline V gene (reference sequence). CDR3 loop: CASSLGGDLSYNEQFF. CDR3 sequence (DNA): TGTGCCAGCAGCTTAGGCGGGGACCTCTCCTACAATGAGCAGTTCTTC.

The rearrangement uses TRBV7-9 and TRBJ2-7, with D perhaps matching TRBD2 (5 bases). The germline CDR1 and CDR2 sequences are SEHNR and FQNEAQ (reference sequence). There are 13 residues in the CDR3. V was clipped by 10 bases and J by 6 bases, with 19 bases between them. The CDR3 here is CATTQGHGGEQYF. Here the CDR3 DNA reads TGTGCCACCACTCAAGGGCATGGAGGCGAGCAGTACTTC.

This clone came up once. This chain links TRBV6-5 with TRBJ2-1; TRBD1 agrees at 8 bases. This CDR3 comprises 13 residues. The V and J ends lost 5 bases and 9 bases, in that order; junction bases with no gene match: 6. Germline assignment: CDR1 MNHEY and CDR2 SVGAGI. DNA of the CDR3: TGTGCCAGCAGTCCGACAGGGGCAGGTGAGCAGTTCTTC. Amino acid sequence: CASSPTGAGEQFF.